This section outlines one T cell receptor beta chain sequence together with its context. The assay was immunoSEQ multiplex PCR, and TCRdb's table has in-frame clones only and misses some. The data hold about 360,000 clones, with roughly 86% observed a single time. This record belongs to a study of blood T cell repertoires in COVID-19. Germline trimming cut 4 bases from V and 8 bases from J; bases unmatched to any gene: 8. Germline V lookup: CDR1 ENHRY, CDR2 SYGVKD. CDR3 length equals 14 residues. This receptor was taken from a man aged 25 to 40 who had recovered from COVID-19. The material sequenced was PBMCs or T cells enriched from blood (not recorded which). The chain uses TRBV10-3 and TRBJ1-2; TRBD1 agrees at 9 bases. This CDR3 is CAISGGTGSEGYTF. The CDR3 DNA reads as TGTGCCATCAGTGGGGGGACAGGGTCTGAGGGCTACACCTTC.